This T cell receptor beta chain came from a study of CD4 and CD8 cells across lung adenocarcinoma regions. Samples came from patients with localized non-small cell lung adenocarcinoma. V shed 0 bases, J shed 3 bases, and the junction held 10 bases outside the gene matches. The CDR3 has 18 residues. Germline values: CDR1 MNHEY, CDR2 SVGEGT. Via MiXCR, TCRdb re-called the PCR reads, giving one row per CDR3 protein. The table has some 19,000 distinct CDR3 sequences, under 70% seen once. The sequenced material came from CD8+ T cells from the center of a lung tumor. The V call is TRBV6-2 or TRBV6-3, the J call TRBJ2-3; 9 bases fit TRBD2. The clonotype comes from a female donor with lung adenocarcinoma. The CD4 and CD8 labels of this study may be unreliable. The CDR3 protein is CASSYSKRTSVTTDTQYF. CDR3 nucleotides: TGTGCCAGCAGTTACTCGAAGCGGACTAGCGTCACGACAGATACGCAGTATTTT.